This section outlines one T cell receptor (beta chain) sequence together with its context. The record originates from a study of technical replicates of blood from a few donors. Assay used: immunoSEQ multiplex PCR; TCRdb lists only in-frame clones, some missing. The profile covers tens of thousands of clones, with roughly 93% appearing a single time and about 0.23% taken by the ten largest. CDR1 and CDR2 (germline): LNHDA, SQIVND (reference sequence). The CDR3 covers 20 residues. V dropped 3 bases and J dropped 2; count of bases not matched to a gene: 15. This receptor was obtained from a human donor in good health. Sequencing used T cells isolated from PBMCs. The chain recombines TRBV19 with TRBJ1-5; TRBD1 matches 11 bases. Here the CDR3 reads CASSMSPGQGVPWGNQPQHF. CDR3 sequence (DNA): TGTGCCAGTAGTATGAGTCCGGGACAGGGGGTACCCTGGGGCAATCAGCCCCAGCATTTT.